The T cell receptor (beta chain) described here comes from a study of blood T cell repertoires in COVID-19 (dated by TCRdb to the early 2020s). Background on the whole study: Samples covering the acute and convalescent phases of COVID-19 were provided by collaborators in the United States, Italy and Spain. The material from the prospective study consisted of cDNA or gDNA derived from T cells, B-cell-depleted T cells, or PBMCs. Samples were obtained from the ongoing ImmuneRACE study (first 160 participants) and from about 1,300 subjects provided by 6 global collaborators. Where HLA class I and class II types were available, the types were taken from metadata supplied by the sample provider, not from assay-based typing. The dataset comprised deeply sampled blood TCRbeta repertoires from subjects exposed to, actively infected with, or recovered from COVID-19. The repertoires were released in a freely available public database meant as a resource for research on the immune response to SARS-CoV-2. Nearly every sample came with metadata listing a de-identified subject ID, COVID-19 status, age in years and sex.

Sequences KGHDR (CDR1) and SFDVKD (CDR2) are obtained from the germline V gene. The CDR3 covers 13 residues, taking in both the cysteine and the phenylalanine. The entry retains the CDR3 DNA only, 39 bases that are in frame from base 1. V is shortened by 2 bases, J by 5 bases, and the region joining them spans 6 bases. This clone came up once. No cognate antigen has been identified for it. No much larger clone is present one base from it, and per-base qualities are unavailable. One collaborating source in Seattle enrolled patients during active infection and followed them longitudinally through the course of disease. Collaborating institutions collected whole blood in K2EDTA tubes following their own protocols. Collaborator samples were shipped for TCRbeta analysis as frozen whole blood, isolated PBMCs, or DNA extracted from either sample type. TCRbeta CDR3 regions were amplified from genomic DNA using the immunoSEQ Assay, a bias-controlled multiplex PCR. In the authors' own workflow: Within the assay, amplification of reference gene primers was used to estimate how many nucleated cells each sample contained. To quantify the absolute abundance of each unique TCRbeta CDR3 rearrangement, sequence reads were collapsed and filtered. For each sample, productive Simpson clonality was calculated as the square root of Simpson's diversity index over productive rearrangements. TCRdb re-hosts the immuneACCESS table, in-frame sequences only. Its copies lack some clones; in the studies checked, an unresolved V gene accounts for under half of them, and the cause for the rest is not known. V and J calls and clone size are those listed in that table; D and trimming were worked out from the DNA. This sample gives 500,000 to 600,000 clones in total; about 88% of them show up just once. About 8% of the sample belongs to the ten largest clones.

Results the study describes overall, beyond this receptor: The amount of clinical and demographic metadata varied by source and participant and was provided uncurated.

This clonotype originated in a woman in her forties or fifties with COVID-19, enrolled during active disease. The sequencing sample was made of peripheral blood. The chain joins TRBV24-1 to TRBJ2-1; tentative D gene TRBD2, with 5 bases matching. Here is the DNA: TGTGCCACCAGTGATTCCGGGGACAATGAGCAGTTCTTC. It is translated as CATSDSGDNEQFF.